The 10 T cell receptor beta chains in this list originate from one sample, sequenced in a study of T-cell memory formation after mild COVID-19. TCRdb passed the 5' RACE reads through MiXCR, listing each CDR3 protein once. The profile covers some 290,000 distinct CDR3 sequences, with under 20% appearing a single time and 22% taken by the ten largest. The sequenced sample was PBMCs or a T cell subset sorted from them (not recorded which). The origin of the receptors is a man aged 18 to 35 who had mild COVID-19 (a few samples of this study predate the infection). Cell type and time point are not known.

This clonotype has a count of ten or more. This CDR3 is CASSDGAQETQYF. CDR3 coding DNA: TGTGCCAGCAGTGACGGGGCCCAAGAGACCCAGTACTTC. This chain uses TRBV6-2 or TRBV6-3 with TRBJ2-5; TRBD1 or TRBD2 may be the D gene (5 bases each). Germline V gene data show CDR1 as MNHEY and CDR2 as SVGEGT. The V end was cut by 5 bases, the J end by 1 base, with 8 bases between. The CDR3 is made up of 13 amino acids.

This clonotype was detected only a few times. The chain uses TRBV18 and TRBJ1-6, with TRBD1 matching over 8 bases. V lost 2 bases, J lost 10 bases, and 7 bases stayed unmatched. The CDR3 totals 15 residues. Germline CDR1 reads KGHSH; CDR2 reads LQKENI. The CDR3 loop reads CASSPGTGGQSPLHF. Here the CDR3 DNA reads TGTGCCAGCTCACCAGGGACAGGCGGCCAGTCACCCCTCCACTTT.

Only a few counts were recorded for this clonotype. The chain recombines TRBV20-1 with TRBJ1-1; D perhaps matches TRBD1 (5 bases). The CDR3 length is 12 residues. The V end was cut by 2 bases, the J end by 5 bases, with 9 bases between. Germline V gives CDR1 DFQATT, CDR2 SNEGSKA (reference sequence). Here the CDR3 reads CSARPRGTEAFF. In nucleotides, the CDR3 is TGCAGTGCTAGACCCCGGGGGACTGAAGCTTTCTTT.

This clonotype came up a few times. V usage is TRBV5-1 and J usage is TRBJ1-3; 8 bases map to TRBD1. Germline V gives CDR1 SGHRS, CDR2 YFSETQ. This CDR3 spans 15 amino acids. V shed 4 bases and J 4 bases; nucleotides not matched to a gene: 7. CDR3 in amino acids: CASSVRTGSGNTIYF. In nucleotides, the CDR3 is TGCGCCAGCAGCGTAAGGACAGGGTCCGGAAACACCATATATTTT.

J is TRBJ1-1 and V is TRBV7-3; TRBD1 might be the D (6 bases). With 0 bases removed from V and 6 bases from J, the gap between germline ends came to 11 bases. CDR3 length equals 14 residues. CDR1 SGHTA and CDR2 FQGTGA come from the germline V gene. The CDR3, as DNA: TGTGCCAGCAGCTTAACGGGGGCAATCGCTGAAGCTTTCTTT. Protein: CASSLTGAIAEAFF.

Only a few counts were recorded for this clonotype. The DNA for the CDR3 is TGTGCCAGCAGTCCCGGGGGGGGTAGCGGCTACACCTTC. Translating gives CASSPGGGSGYTF. The chain couples TRBV12-3 or TRBV12-4 to TRBJ1-2; weak D call: TRBD1 (5 bases). V was cut by 5 bases and J by 8 bases, with 15 bases left in between. This CDR3 is 13 amino acids long.

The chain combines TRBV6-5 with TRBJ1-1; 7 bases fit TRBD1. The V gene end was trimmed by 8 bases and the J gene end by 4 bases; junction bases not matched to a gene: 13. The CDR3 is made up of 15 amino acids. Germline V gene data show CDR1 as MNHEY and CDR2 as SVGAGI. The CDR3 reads CASGMNYQGGTEAFF. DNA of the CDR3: TGTGCCAGCGGTATGAACTATCAGGGGGGCACTGAAGCTTTCTTT.

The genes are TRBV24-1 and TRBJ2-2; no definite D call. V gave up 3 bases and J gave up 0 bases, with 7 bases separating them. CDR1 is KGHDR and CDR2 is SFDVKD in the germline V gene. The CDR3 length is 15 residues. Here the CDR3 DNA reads TGTGCCACCAGTGATCTGGGTACGAACACCGGGGAGCTGTTTTTT. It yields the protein CATSDLGTNTGELFF.

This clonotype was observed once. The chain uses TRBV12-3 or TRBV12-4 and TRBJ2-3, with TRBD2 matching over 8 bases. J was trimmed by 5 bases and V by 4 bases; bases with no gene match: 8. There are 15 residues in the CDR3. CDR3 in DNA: TGTGCCAGCAGTTCGTCCGGACTAGCCGGAGATACGCAGTATTTT. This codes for CASSSSGLAGDTQYF.

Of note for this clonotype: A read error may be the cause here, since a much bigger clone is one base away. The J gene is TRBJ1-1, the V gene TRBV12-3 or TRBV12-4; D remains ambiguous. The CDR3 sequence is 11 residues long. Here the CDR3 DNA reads TGTGTCAGCAGTTTAAGGGCTGAAGCTTTCTTT. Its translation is CVSSLRAEAFF.